This T cell receptor beta chain is from a study of graft-versus-host responses after intestinal transplantation. Study summary: Recipients had transplants, and these were multivisceral, liver-intestinal, or isolated intestinal. Tacrolimus plus steroids were given to all recipients for two to three years, preceded by anti-thymocyte globulin induction. Broader study findings: Early post-transplant HvG declines showed an association with peak circulating GvH clone levels. Recipient-marrow GvH clones were detected, some having first appeared in ileum or blood.

For this clone: Its specificity is not known.

The CDR3 sequence is 13 residues long. Trimming removed 4 bases from V and 0 bases from J, with 5 bases in between. Germline CDR1 is SGHNT and CDR2 is YYREEE (reference sequence). The protocol was immunoSEQ multiplex PCR, while the TCRdb copy is restricted to in-frame clones and leaves out a portion. The table lists some 80,000 clones, 75% to 95% of them singletons. This specimen consisted of unstimulated CD8+ T cells sorted from spleen or lymph node cells, obtained before transplant. The receptor was isolated from a human donor who was the organ donor for an intestinal transplant. The genes are TRBV5-4 and TRBJ2-1; no clear D gene. The CDR3 DNA reads TGTGCCAGCAGCCCGAGCTCCTACAATGAGCAGTTCTTC. As protein: CASSPSSYNEQFF. The variable domain in full, with the rest retrieved from reference TRBV5-4 and TRBJ2-1, is ETGVTQSPTHLIKTRGQQVTLRCSSQSGHNTVSWYQQALGQGPQFIFQYYREEENGRGNFPPRFSGLQFPNYSSELNVNALELDDSALYLCASSPSSYNEQFFGPGTRLTVL.